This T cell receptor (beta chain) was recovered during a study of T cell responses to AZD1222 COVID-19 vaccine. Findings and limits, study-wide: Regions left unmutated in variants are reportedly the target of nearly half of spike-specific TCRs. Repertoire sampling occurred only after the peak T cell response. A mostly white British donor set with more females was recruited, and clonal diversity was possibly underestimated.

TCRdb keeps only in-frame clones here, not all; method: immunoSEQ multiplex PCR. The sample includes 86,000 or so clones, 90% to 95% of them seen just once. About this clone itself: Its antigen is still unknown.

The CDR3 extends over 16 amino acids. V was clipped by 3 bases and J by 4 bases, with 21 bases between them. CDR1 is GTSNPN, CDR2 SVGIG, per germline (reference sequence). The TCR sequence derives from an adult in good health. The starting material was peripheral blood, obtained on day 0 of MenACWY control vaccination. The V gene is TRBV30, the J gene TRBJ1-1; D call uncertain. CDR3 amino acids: CAWRGAGGGFLTEAFF. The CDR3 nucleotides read TGTGCCTGGAGGGGTGCAGGCGGAGGATTTCTCACTGAAGCTTTCTTT.